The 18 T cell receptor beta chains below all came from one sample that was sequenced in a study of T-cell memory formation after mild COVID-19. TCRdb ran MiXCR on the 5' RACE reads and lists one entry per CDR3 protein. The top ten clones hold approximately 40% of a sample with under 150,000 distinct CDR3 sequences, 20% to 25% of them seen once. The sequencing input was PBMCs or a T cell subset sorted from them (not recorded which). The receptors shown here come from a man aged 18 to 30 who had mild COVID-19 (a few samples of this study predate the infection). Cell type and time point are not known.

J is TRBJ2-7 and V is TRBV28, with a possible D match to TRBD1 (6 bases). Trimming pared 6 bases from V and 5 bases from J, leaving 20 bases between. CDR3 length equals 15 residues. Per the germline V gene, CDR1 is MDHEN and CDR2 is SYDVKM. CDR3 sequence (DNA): TGTGCCAGCAGCGTCGGGACACCCTTTTCTAACGAGCAGTACGTC. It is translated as CASSVGTPFSNEQYV.

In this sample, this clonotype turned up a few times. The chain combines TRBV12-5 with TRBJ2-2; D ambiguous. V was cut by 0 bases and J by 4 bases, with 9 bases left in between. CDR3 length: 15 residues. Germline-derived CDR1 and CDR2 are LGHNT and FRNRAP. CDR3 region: CASGLVTGPTGELFF. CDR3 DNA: TGTGCTAGTGGTTTGGTAACGGGCCCCACCGGGGAGCTGTTTTTT.

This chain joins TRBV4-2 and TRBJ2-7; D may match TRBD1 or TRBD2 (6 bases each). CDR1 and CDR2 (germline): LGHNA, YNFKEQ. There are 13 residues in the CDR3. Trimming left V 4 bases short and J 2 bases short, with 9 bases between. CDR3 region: CASSPRGAYEQYF. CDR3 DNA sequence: TGTGCCAGCAGCCCGAGGGGGGCCTACGAGCAGTACTTC.

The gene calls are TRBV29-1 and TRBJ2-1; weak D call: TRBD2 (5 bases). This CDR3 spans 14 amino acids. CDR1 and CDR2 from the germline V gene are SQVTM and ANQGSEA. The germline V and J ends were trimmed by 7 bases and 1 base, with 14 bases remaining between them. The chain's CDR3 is CSAGGLGSYNEQFF. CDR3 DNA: TGCAGCGCCGGAGGTCTCGGGTCCTACAATGAGCAGTTCTTC.

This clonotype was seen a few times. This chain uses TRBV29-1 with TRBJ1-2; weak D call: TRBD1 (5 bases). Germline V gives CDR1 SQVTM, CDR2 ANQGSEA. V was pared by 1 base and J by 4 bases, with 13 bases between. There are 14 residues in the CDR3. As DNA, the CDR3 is TGCAGCGTTGAAGCTAGGGGAGTACGCTATGGCTACACCTTC. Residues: CSVEARGVRYGYTF. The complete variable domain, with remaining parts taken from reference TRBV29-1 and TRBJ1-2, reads SAVISQKPSRDICQRGTSLTIQCQVDSQVTMMFWYRQQPGQSLTLIATANQGSEATYESGFVIDKFPISRPNLTFSTLTVSNMSPEDSSIYLCSVEARGVRYGYTFGSGTRLTVV.

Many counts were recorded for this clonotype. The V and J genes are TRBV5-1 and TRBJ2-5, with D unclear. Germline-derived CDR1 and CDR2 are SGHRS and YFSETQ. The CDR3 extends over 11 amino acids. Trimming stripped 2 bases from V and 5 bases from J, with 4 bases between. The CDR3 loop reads CASSFGETQYF. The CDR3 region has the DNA TGCGCCAGCAGCTTTGGTGAGACCCAGTACTTC.

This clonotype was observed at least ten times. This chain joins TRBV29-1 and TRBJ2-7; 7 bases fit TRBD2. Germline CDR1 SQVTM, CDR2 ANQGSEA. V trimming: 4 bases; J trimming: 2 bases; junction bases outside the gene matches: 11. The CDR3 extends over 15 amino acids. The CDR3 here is CSVVWLAAPTYEQYF. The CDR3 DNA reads TGCAGCGTTGTTTGGCTAGCGGCTCCTACCTACGAGCAGTACTTC.

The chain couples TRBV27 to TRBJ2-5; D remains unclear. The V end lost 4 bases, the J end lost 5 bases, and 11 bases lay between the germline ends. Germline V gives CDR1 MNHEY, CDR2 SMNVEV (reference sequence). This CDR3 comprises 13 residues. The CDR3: CASSYLDSETQYF. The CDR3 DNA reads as TGTGCCAGCAGTTACCTCGACTCGGAGACCCAGTACTTC.

CDR3 amino acids: CASRTGAGRGHIEQYF. The CDR3 DNA reads as TGTGCCAGCCGAACGGGGGCCGGCAGGGGGCACATCGAGCAGTACTTC. The chain links TRBV7-9 to TRBJ2-7, with TRBD1 identical over 8 bases. CDR3 length equals 16 residues. CDR1 is SEHNR and CDR2 is FQNEAQ in the germline V gene (reference sequence). V lost 8 bases, J lost 6 bases, and 18 bases stayed unmatched.

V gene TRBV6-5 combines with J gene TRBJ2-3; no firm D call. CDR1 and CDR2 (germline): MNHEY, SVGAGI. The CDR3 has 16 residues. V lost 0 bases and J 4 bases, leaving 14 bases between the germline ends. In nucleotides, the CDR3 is TGTGCCAGCAGTTACTCGACTCCCGTGTTTGCAGATACGCAGTATTTT. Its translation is CASSYSTPVFADTQYF.

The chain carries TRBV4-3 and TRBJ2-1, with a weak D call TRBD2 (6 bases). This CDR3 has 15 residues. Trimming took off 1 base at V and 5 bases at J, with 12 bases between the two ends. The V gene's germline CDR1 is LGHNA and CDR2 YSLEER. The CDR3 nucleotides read TGCGCCAGCAGCCAAGCTGGACTACCTCACAATGAGCAGTTCTTC. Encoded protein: CASSQAGLPHNEQFF.

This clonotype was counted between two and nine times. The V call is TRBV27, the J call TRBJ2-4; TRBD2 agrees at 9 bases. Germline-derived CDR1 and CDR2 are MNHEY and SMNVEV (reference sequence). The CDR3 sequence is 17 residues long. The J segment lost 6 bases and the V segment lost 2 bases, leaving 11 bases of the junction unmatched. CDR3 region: CASSLKTAGGPRNIQYF. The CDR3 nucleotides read TGTGCCAGCAGTTTAAAAACAGCGGGGGGTCCGCGAAACATTCAGTACTTC.

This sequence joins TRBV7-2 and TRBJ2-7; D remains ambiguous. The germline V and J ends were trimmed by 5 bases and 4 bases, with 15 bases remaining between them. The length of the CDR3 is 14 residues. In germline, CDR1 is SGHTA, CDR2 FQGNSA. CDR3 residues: CASSLTYDGYEQYF. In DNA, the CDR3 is TGTGCCAGCAGCCTTACATATGACGGGTACGAGCAGTACTTC. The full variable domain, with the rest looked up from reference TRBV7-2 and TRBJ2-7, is GAGVSQSPSNKVTEKGKDVELRCDPISGHTALYWYRQSLGQGLEFLIYFQGNSAPDKSGLPSDRFSAERTGGSVSTLTIQRTQQEDSAVYLCASSLTYDGYEQYFGPGTRLTVT.

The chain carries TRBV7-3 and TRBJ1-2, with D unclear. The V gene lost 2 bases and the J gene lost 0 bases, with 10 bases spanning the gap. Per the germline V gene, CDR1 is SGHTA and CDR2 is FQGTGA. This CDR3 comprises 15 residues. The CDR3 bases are TGTGCCAGCAGCTTATATGTCGGGCCTAACTATGGCTACACCTTC. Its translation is CASSLYVGPNYGYTF.

Written as DNA, the CDR3 is TGTGCCAGCAGTATCGACAGATACAATGAGCAGTTCTTC. Amino acids: CASSIDRYNEQFF. V and J are TRBV27 and TRBJ2-1; possible D gene TRBD1, 5 bases. Trimming shortened V by 5 bases and J by 4 bases, and 9 bases separated the two germline ends. CDR1 is MNHEY, CDR2 SMNVEV, per germline (reference sequence). The length of the CDR3 is 13 residues.

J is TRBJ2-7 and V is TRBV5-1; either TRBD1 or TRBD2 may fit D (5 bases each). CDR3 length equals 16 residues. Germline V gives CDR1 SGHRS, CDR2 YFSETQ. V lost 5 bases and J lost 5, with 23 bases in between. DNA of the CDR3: TGCGCCAGCAGGCGCGGGCTCAGGGACCCCCTGAACGAGCAGTACTTC. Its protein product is CASRRGLRDPLNEQYF.

The CDR3 nucleotides are TGTGCCAGCAGCCCTTTCAGGGCTAACTATGGCTACACCTTC. Translating gives CASSPFRANYGYTF. V gene TRBV6-5 combines with J gene TRBJ1-2; possible D gene TRBD1, 5 bases. Trimming removed 6 bases from V and 0 bases from J, with 11 bases in between. Germline V gene lookup returns CDR1 MNHEY and CDR2 SVGAGI. This CDR3 has 14 amino acids.

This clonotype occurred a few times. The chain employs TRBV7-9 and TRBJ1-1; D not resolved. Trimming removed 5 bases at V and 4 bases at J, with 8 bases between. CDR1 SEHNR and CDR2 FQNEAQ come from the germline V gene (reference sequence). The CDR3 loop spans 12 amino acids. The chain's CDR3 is CASSPVPTEAFF. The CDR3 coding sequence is TGTGCCAGCAGCCCTGTCCCCACTGAAGCTTTCTTT.